This TCR beta chain was found in a study of vaccination and CD4 T cells after COVID-19 (dated by TCRdb to the early 2020s). Turning to the overall study: Convalescent patients had a positive SARS-CoV-2 result on nasal swab PCR, and of these patients, fewer than ten had mild disease and one had severe disease. The convalescent cohort comprised six males and four females, including two Hispanic individuals, seven Caucasians, two Asians and one multiracial person. Post-COVID blood samples from convalescent patients were collected a median of about 110 days after diagnosis, with a range of roughly 35 to 161 days. Participants got two doses of the Pfizer-BioNTech BNT162b2 vaccine (n=8) or two doses of the Moderna mRNA-1273 vaccine (n=2). The spike-specific CD4+ TCR repertoire was compared before and after mRNA vaccination in ten to eleven COVID-19 convalescent patients and a handful of infection-naive healthy vaccine recipients. The time from the second vaccine dose to post-vaccine blood sampling had a median of around 72 days and ranged from roughly 12 to 250 days. The cultures were stimulated with overlapping spike peptide pools from SARS-CoV-2 and from the common cold coronaviruses HCoV-NL63, HCoV-OC43 and HCoV-229E. In control cultures, a CEFX viral epitope pool was used as positive control, an HIV-1 Nef peptide pool was used as negative control, or no peptide was added. Results the study describes overall, beyond this receptor: The study included relatively few convalescent patients and did not analyze early timepoints after natural infection. In convalescent patients, a median around 83% of post-vaccine SARS-CoV-2-reactive clones were detected only after vaccination, and vaccine-specific priming was suggested by this finding. Of the vaccine-specific clones in convalescent patients, 304 of 307, or nearly all, reacted only to SARS-CoV-2 spike and did not cross-react with common cold coronaviruses. The median count of SARS-CoV-2-reactive clonotypes went up from under 25 after infection to some 38 after vaccination, although the change was not significant.

Receptor amplification or capture employed PCR. At the Johns Hopkins FTIC core, DNA from the cultured CD4+ T cells underwent TCR sequencing with the Oncomine TCR Beta short-read assay. The QIAamp micro DNA kit was used to extract genomic DNA from the cultured CD4+ T cells. Oncomine TCR Beta libraries from cultured CD4+ T cells were pooled using unique dual indexes and sequenced on an Illumina iSeq 100. From the authors' description of their analysis: Non-productive sequences were removed, and CDR3s that did not start with C, did not end with F or W, or were shorter than 7 amino acids were discarded. Antigen-specific clonotypes were identified using the MANAFEST web application through comparison of peptide-stimulated wells with reference and other culture wells. An FDR below 0.05, an odds ratio above 5, and a productive frequency above 0.1% in at least two of three replicate wells were required for clones to be considered positive. Cross-reactive clonotypes were defined as significantly expanded in both SARS-CoV-2 spike wells and at least one common cold coronavirus spike condition. CDR3 homology was assessed with Levenshtein distances (stringdist) and unrooted phylogenetic trees (ape) in R version 3.6.1. TCRdb itself trimmed the public reads at Q25 with fastp, ran MiXCR and retained productive beta chains. Identical CDR3 protein sequences are pooled into one entry, listed with their most common genes and DNA. The V and J calls and clone size are TCRdb's, not the authors'. Across this sample there are some 3,100 distinct CDR3 sequences, with over 75% seen only once. Around two fifths of the sample lies in the top ten.

The CDR3 measures 18 amino acids from cysteine to phenylalanine. The read is trimmed to its CDR3 DNA, 54 bases read in frame from base 1. Trimming takes 1 base from V and 0 bases from J, and the germline ends sit 19 bases apart. The germline V gene (reference sequence) gives CDR1 as SEHNR and CDR2 as FQNEAQ. As for this clonotype: Its cognate antigen has yet to be identified. Base qualities were left out, and no much larger clone turns up one base away.

The sample's treatment or condition label, in plain terms: approximately 11-day PBMC culture with coronavirus spike peptide pools or control peptides (ViraFEST assay). The ViraFEST assay, used in the study, expanded antigen-specific T cells with peptide pools and then identified the expanded clonotypes through TCR sequencing. The positive SARS-CoV-2 PCR tests of the convalescent patients were dated from March to December 2020, before the Alpha, Beta and Delta variants emerged in the United States. Each well held roughly 2 million PBMCs cultured in IMDM containing approximately 5.3% human AB serum and around 10 IU/ml IL-2, with about 10 ug/ml peptide pools added. On days 3 and 7, half of the culture medium was replaced with fresh IL-2-containing medium. After around 11 days of culture, CD4+ T cells were isolated by negative selection using the EasySep CD4+ T cell isolation kit. PBMCs were separated from whole blood using Ficoll-Paque Plus gradient centrifugation and then either used fresh or cryopreserved at -140C. In general, triplicate wells were set up for every culture condition.

The rearranged segments are TRBV7-9 and TRBJ2-7; TRBD1 is a possible D gene, resting on 6 matching bases. The TCR comes from a human donor who had recovered from COVID-19. The sample comprised CD4+ T cells from blood, cultured in vitro. The nucleotide sequence reads as follows: TGTGCCAGCAGCTTAGTCCCTACCCACCAGGGGTTCTCCTACGAGCAGTACTTC. It translates as CASSLVPTHQGFSYEQYF.